One sample yielded the 26 T cell receptor beta chains listed below, sequenced in a study of T cells in Graves' hyperthyroidism and ophthalmopathy. TCR beta CDR3 sequences were amplified from RNA transcripts. The HTBI set primed first-round TCR CDR3 RT-PCR. TCRdb analysed the multiplex PCR reads with MiXCR anew, one entry per CDR3 protein. The table includes hundreds of thousands of distinct CDR3 sequences, about 19% detected once. The sequencing sample was made of blood. These receptors all come from a woman aged 45-59 years with Graves' hyperthyroidism that later progressed to Graves' ophthalmopathy.

This clonotype was seen only a few times. The chain combines TRBV20-1 with TRBJ2-5, with 13 bases matching TRBD2. This CDR3 contains 15 residues. Germline lookup yields CDR1 DFQATT and CDR2 SNEGSKA (reference sequence). V was clipped by 0 bases and J by 5 bases; unmatched bases: 3. The DNA for the CDR3 is TGCAGTGCTAGAGATACTAGCGGGGGGGGTGAGACCCAGTACTTC. Encoded protein: CSARDTSGGGETQYF.

V and J are TRBV7-9 and TRBJ1-2; no definite D call. Germline V gene sequence: CDR1 SEHNR, CDR2 FQNEAQ (reference sequence). Trimming stripped 4 bases from V and 7 bases from J, with 10 bases between. CDR3 length equals 12 residues. CDR3 sequence: CASSSHMFGYTF. The CDR3 nucleotides read TGTGCCAGCAGCTCGCACATGTTTGGCTACACCTTC.

This clonotype came up many times. This chain connects TRBV7-2 to TRBJ2-7; TRBD2 might be the D (5 bases). Trimming shortened V by 3 bases and J by 2 bases, and 14 bases separated the two germline ends. This CDR3 region has 15 residues. Germline CDR1 is SGHTA and CDR2 is FQGNSA. The CDR3 bases are TGTGCCAGCAGCTTGGACTCCTCGGCGACCTACGAGCAGTACTTC. This translates into CASSLDSSATYEQYF.

This clonotype has at least ten counts. V usage is TRBV12-5 and J usage is TRBJ1-6; possible D gene TRBD1, 6 bases. Germline CDR1 and CDR2: LGHNT and FRNRAP. This CDR3 region has 16 residues. The V end lost 1 base, the J end lost 10 bases, and 17 bases lay between the germline ends. The CDR3 DNA is TGTGCTAGTGGTTTGGAGGGTACAGGGTGGAGATCACCCCTCCACTTT. This sequence encodes CASGLEGTGWRSPLHF.

This chain joins TRBV10-2 and TRBJ2-7; D ambiguous. The V gene's germline CDR1 is WSHSY and CDR2 SAAADI. Trimming took 3 bases from V and 2 from J, leaving 8 bases between them. This CDR3 region has 13 residues. CDR3 in DNA: TGCGCCAGCAGTGACCCCCAAGCCTACGAGCAGTACTTC. This encodes CASSDPQAYEQYF.

There are a few counts of this clonotype. The chain carries TRBV20-1 and TRBJ2-7; TRBD2 agrees at 10 bases. The V and J ends lost 1 base and 6 bases, in that order; junction bases with no gene match: 12. The CDR3 spans 16 residues. Germline values: CDR1 DFQATT, CDR2 SNEGSKA (reference sequence). The CDR3 DNA reads TGCAGTGCTAGAGTTATAGCGGGGGGTAAAGTAGGCGAGCAGTACTTC. Its protein is CSARVIAGGKVGEQYF.

This clonotype was observed a handful of times. The chain links TRBV10-3 to TRBJ2-3, with 9 bases that match TRBD1. With 2 bases clipped from V and 5 bases from J, the junction kept 5 bases outside the gene matches. Looked up from germline, CDR1 is ENHRY and CDR2 is SYGVKD. This CDR3 has 15 amino acids. The CDR3: CAISETGGQGDTQYF. CDR3 sequence (DNA): TGTGCCATCAGTGAGACAGGGGGCCAGGGAGATACGCAGTATTTT.

This clonotype was seen many times. The V and J genes are TRBV11-1 and TRBJ1-1; D gene unclear. The germline V and J ends were trimmed by 3 bases and 0 bases, with 11 bases remaining between them. The germline gives CDR1 SGHAT, CDR2 FQDESV (reference sequence). This CDR3 contains 15 residues. CDR3 sequence reads: CASSFRPLMNTEAFF. CDR3 coding DNA: TGTGCCAGCAGCTTCCGACCCCTTATGAACACTGAAGCTTTCTTT.

The chain employs TRBV7-2 and TRBJ2-7; D possibly uses TRBD1 or TRBD2 (6 bases each). The V gene lost 1 base and the J gene lost 7 bases, with 14 bases spanning the gap. The CDR3 runs 14 residues. In germline, CDR1 is SGHTA, CDR2 FQGNSA. The CDR3 region is CASSLVGGPGEQYF. As DNA, the CDR3 is TGTGCCAGCAGCTTAGTAGGGGGGCCGGGGGAGCAGTACTTC.

This clonotype has a count of ten or more. The chain combines TRBV5-1 with TRBJ2-3, with TRBD2 matching over 10 bases. Germline loops: CDR1 SGHRS, CDR2 YFSETQ. This CDR3 is built from 15 residues. The trim removed 4 bases at V and 1 base at J, leaving 3 bases unmatched. CDR3 sequence (DNA): TGCGCCAGCAGCGCCGGGACTAGCGGCACAGATACGCAGTATTTT. This sequence encodes CASSAGTSGTDTQYF.

There are a few counts of this clonotype. The chain carries TRBV6-1 and TRBJ1-1; no firm D call. Trimming left V 0 bases short and J 9 bases short, with 5 bases between. Germline lookup yields CDR1 MNHNS and CDR2 SASEGT. The CDR3 loop spans 11 amino acids. The CDR3 spells CASSEAQKAFF. CDR3 nucleotides: TGTGCCAGCAGTGAAGCGCAAAAAGCTTTCTTT.

The sample holds many counts of this clonotype. The J gene is TRBJ1-2, the V gene TRBV12-3 or TRBV12-4; TRBD1 matches 10 bases. V dropped 5 bases and J dropped 2; count of bases not matched to a gene: 11. The CDR3 has 17 amino acids. The CDR3 coding sequence is TGTGCCAGCAGTCCCTCGGGACAGGGGAGGGTGAACTATGGCTACACCTTC. This sequence encodes CASSPSGQGRVNYGYTF.

This clonotype came up a few times. The V gene is TRBV5-1, the J gene TRBJ2-2; D ambiguous. The germline V and J ends were trimmed by 3 bases and 2 bases, with 11 bases remaining between them. Per the germline V gene, CDR1 is SGHRS and CDR2 is YFSETQ. This CDR3 contains 15 residues. The DNA for the CDR3 is TGCGCCAGCAGCTGGGCCTTAACTAACACCGGGGAGCTGTTTTTT. Protein: CASSWALTNTGELFF. Complete variable domain (other parts from reference TRBV5-1 and TRBJ2-2): KAGVTQTPRYLIKTRGQQVTLSCSPISGHRSVSWYQQTPGQGLQFLFEYFSETQRNKGNFPGRFSGRQFSNSRSEMNVSTLELGDSALYLCASSWALTNTGELFFGEGSRLTVL.

This chain links TRBV6-1 with TRBJ2-5; D possibly corresponds to TRBD1 (6 bases). This CDR3 contains 15 residues. Germline V gene data show CDR1 as MNHNS and CDR2 as SASEGT. Trimming cost V 0 bases and J 1 base, with 9 bases left between them. The CDR3 nucleotides read TGTGCCAGCAGTGAAGCGCAGGACAGCCAAGAGACCCAGTACTTC. This codes for CASSEAQDSQETQYF.

The chain employs TRBV18 and TRBJ1-1; 12 bases line up with TRBD1. This CDR3 is built from 16 residues. From germline, CDR1 is KGHSH and CDR2 LQKENI. The trim removed 2 bases at V and 0 bases at J, leaving 1 base unmatched. DNA for the CDR3: TGTGCCAGCTCACCAGGGACAGGGGGCATGAACACTGAAGCTTTCTTT. As protein: CASSPGTGGMNTEAFF.

This clonotype occurred many times. The chain is built from TRBV2 and TRBJ1-1, with TRBD1 identical over 10 bases. CDR1 SNHLY and CDR2 FYNNEI come from the germline V gene. CDR3 length equals 16 residues. Unmatched junction bases numbered 7, after V lost 6 bases and J lost 0 bases. CDR3 sequence: CASSLDRGAVNTEAFF. CDR3 coding DNA: TGTGCCAGCAGCCTGGACAGGGGGGCTGTGAACACTGAAGCTTTCTTT.

This clonotype came up many times. The V and J genes are TRBV6-1 and TRBJ1-3, with D perhaps TRBD1 (5 bases). Trimming took off 7 bases at V and 0 bases at J, with 13 bases between the two ends. The CDR3 contains 15 residues. The germline CDR1 and CDR2 sequences are MNHNS and SASEGT. The CDR3 loop reads CASTRDGISGNTIYF. CDR3 in DNA: TGTGCCAGCACGAGGGACGGCATCTCTGGAAACACCATATATTTT.

This clonotype was recorded a few times. This chain uses TRBV19 with TRBJ1-1; a possible D gene is TRBD1 (6 bases). The CDR3 length is 15 residues. CDR1 and CDR2 (germline): LNHDA, SQIVND (reference sequence). Trimming took 3 bases from V and 1 from J, leaving 12 bases between them. The DNA of the CDR3 is TGTGCCAGTAGTATCGCCGGGGGGCAGAACACTGAAGCTTTCTTT. Its translation: CASSIAGGQNTEAFF.

In this sample, this clonotype turned up many times. This chain joins TRBV20-1 and TRBJ1-1; D uncertain. Germline CDR1 reads DFQATT; CDR2 reads SNEGSKA (reference sequence). The CDR3 has 13 residues. The ends were cut back, 3 bases at V and 1 base at J, with 9 bases in the middle. In DNA form, the CDR3 reads TGCAGTGCTAGTAGTGGGGAGAACACTGAAGCTTTCTTT. It is translated as CSASSGENTEAFF.

The genes are TRBV6-2 or TRBV6-3 and TRBJ1-4; D gene ambiguous. This CDR3 comprises 16 residues. CDR1 MNHEY and CDR2 SVGEGT come from the germline V gene. The V end lost 5 bases, the J end lost 0 bases, and 13 bases lay between the germline ends. The DNA of the CDR3 is TGTGCCAGCAGTGACGTCGCGGGAGCAACTAATGAAAAACTGTTTTTT. Protein product: CASSDVAGATNEKLFF.

The genes are TRBV3-1 and TRBJ2-2, with D possibly being TRBD1 or TRBD2 (5 bases each). Looked up from germline, CDR1 is LGHDT and CDR2 is YNNKEL (reference sequence). This CDR3 has 16 residues. V shed 2 bases and J shed 3 bases, with 13 bases lying between them. This CDR3 is CASSQYPGPHTGELFF. The CDR3, as DNA: TGTGCCAGCAGCCAATACCCGGGACCGCACACCGGGGAGCTGTTTTTT.

CDR3 amino acids: CASSQDIFPGANVLTF. As DNA, the CDR3 is TGTGCCAGCAGCCAGGACATCTTCCCTGGGGCCAACGTCCTGACTTTC. J is TRBJ2-6 and V is TRBV3-1; D possibly corresponds to TRBD1 (5 bases). The CDR3 totals 16 residues. V gave up 3 bases and J gave up 2 bases, with 11 bases separating them. Per the germline V gene, CDR1 is LGHDT and CDR2 is YNNKEL (reference sequence).

This clonotype was seen a handful of times. This chain joins TRBV5-4 and TRBJ2-7; D ambiguous. Trimming left V 0 bases short and J 2 bases short, with 12 bases between. CDR3 length: 15 residues. Germline CDR1 SGHNT, CDR2 YYREEE (reference sequence). In nucleotides, the CDR3 is TGTGCCAGCAGCTTGGAACCAGTCAGTACCTACGAGCAGTACTTC. It codes for CASSLEPVSTYEQYF.

Many counts were recorded for this clonotype. The CDR3 is CASSVTSGSYEQYF. The CDR3 DNA is TGCGCCAGCAGCGTCACTAGCGGATCCTACGAGCAGTACTTC. This chain joins TRBV5-1 and TRBJ2-7; 8 nucleotides agree with TRBD2. The germline V gene has CDR1 SGHRS and CDR2 YFSETQ. Trimming removed 4 bases from V and 1 base from J; junction bases left unmatched: 4. The CDR3 is 14 amino acids.

The J gene is TRBJ1-2, the V gene TRBV2; the D gene is possibly TRBD1 (5 bases). This CDR3 has 16 residues. In germline, CDR1 is SNHLY, CDR2 FYNNEI. V gave up 2 bases and J gave up 0 bases, with 13 bases separating them. CDR3 residues: CASSESRDVSNYGYTF. Here the CDR3 DNA reads TGTGCCAGCAGTGAATCCCGGGACGTCTCTAACTATGGCTACACCTTC.

This clonotype has ten or more counts. The chain combines TRBV6-6 with TRBJ1-1, with TRBD1 identical over 8 bases. The CDR3 is made up of 17 amino acids. Germline-derived CDR1 and CDR2 are MNHNY and SVGAGI (reference sequence). J lost 5 bases, V lost 0 bases, and 11 bases had no gene match. CDR3 region: CASSYSNWQGAGTEAFF. In DNA, the CDR3 is TGTGCCAGCAGTTACTCGAATTGGCAGGGGGCTGGTACTGAAGCTTTCTTT.